The 12 T cell receptor beta chains below all came from one sample that was sequenced in a study of Graves' ophthalmopathy and Graves' hyperthyroidism. Amplified material comprised TCR beta CDR3 regions derived from RNA transcripts. The first-round RT-PCR employed HTBI primers together with the Qiagen OneStep RT-PCR kit. A multiplex PCR was then performed as the second round. TCRdb processed the multiplex PCR reads anew with MiXCR; each CDR3 protein has one entry. Found here are 200,000 to 250,000 distinct CDR3 sequences, roughly a fifth of them singletons; the top ten hold around two fifths. Sequencing was carried out using peripheral blood. The receptors derive from a woman aged 45 to 65 with Graves' ophthalmopathy.

Ten or more counts support this clonotype. The gene calls are TRBV19 and TRBJ1-1; possible D gene TRBD1, 5 bases. V shed 1 base and J shed 6 bases, with 12 bases lying between them. The CDR3 sequence is 14 residues long. The germline V gene has CDR1 LNHDA and CDR2 SQIVND (reference sequence). CDR3 sequence: CASSIVGGRPEAFF. As DNA, the CDR3 is TGTGCCAGTAGTATAGTTGGGGGAAGGCCTGAAGCTTTCTTT.

The chain uses TRBV18 and TRBJ2-7, with 7 bases fitting TRBD1. CDR3 length: 16 amino acids. Germline CDR1 is KGHSH and CDR2 is LQKENI. With V trimmed by 5 bases and J by 2 bases, 12 bases remained unmatched. The chain's CDR3 is CASSSPSVTGTYEQYF. CDR3 coding DNA: TGTGCCAGCTCATCCCCCTCTGTGACAGGGACCTACGAGCAGTACTTC.

This clonotype was counted many times. The chain has TRBV28 and TRBJ2-7, with D perhaps given as TRBD1 or TRBD2 (5 bases each). CDR3 length equals 14 residues. With 2 bases removed from V and 2 bases from J, the gap between germline ends came to 10 bases. The germline V gene encodes CDR1 MDHEN and CDR2 SYDVKM. The CDR3 DNA is TGTGCCAGCAGTTTAGGGGGAAGGACCTACGAGCAGTACTTC. It encodes CASSLGGRTYEQYF.

This clonotype was recorded many times. The gene calls are TRBV12-3 or TRBV12-4 and TRBJ2-7; TRBD1 matches at 10 bases. V gave up 5 bases and J gave up 5 bases; unmatched junction bases: 9. The CDR3 has 15 residues. The CDR3 region is CASSQWTGGRNEQYF. The CDR3 nucleotides are TGTGCCAGCAGTCAATGGACAGGGGGTCGCAACGAGCAGTACTTC.

This clonotype was detected ten times or more. This chain connects TRBV7-3 to TRBJ2-5; tentative D call: TRBD1 (5 bases). V was trimmed by 5 bases and J by 2 bases, leaving 9 bases between them. CDR1 SGHTA and CDR2 FQGTGA come from the germline V gene. The CDR3 has 13 amino acids. The CDR3 sequence: CASSLTVQETQYF. DNA for the CDR3: TGTGCCAGCAGCCTGACAGTTCAAGAGACCCAGTACTTC.

This clonotype was counted at least ten times. The chain is built from TRBV10-3 and TRBJ2-2; maybe TRBD1 (5 bases). The CDR3 covers 15 residues. Trimming removed 2 bases from V and 6 bases from J, with 13 bases in between. Germline V gene lookup returns CDR1 ENHRY and CDR2 SYGVKD. DNA of the CDR3: TGTGCCATCAGTGAGGATTTAGTAGGGGCCGGGGAGCTGTTTTTT. Translation gives CAISEDLVGAGELFF.

Note on this clonotype: At one of its ends the junction is not consistent with the germline gene, which may arise from a read error. V is TRBV28 and J is TRBJ1-5, with D possibly being TRBD1 (5 bases). Germline V lookup: CDR1 MDHEN, CDR2 SYDVKM. This CDR3 contains 15 residues. DNA of the CDR3: TGTGCCAGCGTTTTGGGAGGAGGGGCCTATCAGCCTCAGCATTTT. Translation: CASVLGGGAYQPQHF.

The gene calls are TRBV6-4 and TRBJ2-2; 8 bases are a match to TRBD1. Trimming took 3 bases from V and 7 from J; bases not matched to a gene: 4. The CDR3 is 14 amino acids. Germline values: CDR1 MRHNA, CDR2 SNTAGT. This CDR3 is CASSEAGGGGELFF. In DNA form, the CDR3 reads TGTGCCAGCAGTGAAGCAGGGGGCGGCGGGGAGCTGTTTTTT.

This clonotype has a count of ten or more. The chain has TRBV11-2 and TRBJ2-3, with 8 positions matching TRBD2. Germline CDR1 and CDR2: SGHAT and FQNNGV. CDR3 size: 17 residues. V shed 2 bases and J 4 bases; nucleotides not matched to a gene: 11. The DNA for the CDR3 is TGTGCCAGCAGCTTAAGTTCTAGCGGGCCCGGGGCAGATACGCAGTATTTT. It translates to CASSLSSSGPGADTQYF.

A note on this clonotype: Given a much more abundant clone one base away, this may be a read error. Lacking the conserved final phenylalanine or tryptophan, this CDR3 likely reflects a read error. The CDR3: CASSPGLAGSQETQYS. CDR3 nucleotide sequence: TGCGCCAGCAGCCCGGGACTAGCGGGAAGTCAAGAGACCCAGTACTCC. V and J are TRBV5-1 and TRBJ2-5; 13 nucleotides agree with TRBD2. Looked up from germline, CDR1 is SGHRS and CDR2 is YFSETQ. This CDR3 is 16 amino acids long. Trimming took 4 bases from V and 2 from J; bases not matched to a gene: 5.

In the case of this clonotype: A much larger clone sits a single nucleotide away, making a read error possible. The chain carries TRBV24-1 and TRBJ2-2; TRBD1 matches 9 bases. Germline V lookup: CDR1 KGHDR, CDR2 SFDVKD. With V trimmed by 3 bases and J by 4 bases, 5 bases remained unmatched. The CDR3 runs 16 residues. The CDR3 coding sequence is TGTGCCACCAGTGATAGCGGACAGGGGACCACCGGGGAGCTGTTTTTT. Its protein product is CATSDSGQGTTGELFF.

This rearrangement joins TRBV12-3 or TRBV12-4 to TRBJ2-2, with 8 nucleotides matching TRBD1. V gave up 8 bases and J gave up 4 bases; unmatched junction bases: 6. This CDR3 has 14 residues. The CDR3 region has the DNA TGTGCCAGCCTGGGGACAGGACTCACCGGGGAGCTGTTTTTT. Protein product: CASLGTGLTGELFF.